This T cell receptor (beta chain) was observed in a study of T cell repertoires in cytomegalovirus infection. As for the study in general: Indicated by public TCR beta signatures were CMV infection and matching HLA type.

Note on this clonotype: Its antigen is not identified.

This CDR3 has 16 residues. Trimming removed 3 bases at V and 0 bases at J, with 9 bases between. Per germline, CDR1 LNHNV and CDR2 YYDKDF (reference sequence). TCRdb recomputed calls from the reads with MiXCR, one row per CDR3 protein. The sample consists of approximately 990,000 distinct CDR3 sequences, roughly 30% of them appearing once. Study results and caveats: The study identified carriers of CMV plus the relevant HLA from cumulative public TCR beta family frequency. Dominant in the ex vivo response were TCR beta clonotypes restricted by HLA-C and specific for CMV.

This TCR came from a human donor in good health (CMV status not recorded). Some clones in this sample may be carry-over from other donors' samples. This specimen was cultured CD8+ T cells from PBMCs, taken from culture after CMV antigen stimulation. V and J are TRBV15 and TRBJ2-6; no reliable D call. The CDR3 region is CATSRRPGSGANVLTF. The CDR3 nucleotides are TGTGCCACCAGCAGGCGACCGGGCTCTGGGGCCAACGTCCTGACTTTC.